This T cell receptor (beta chain) emerged from a study of identical twins. As to this clonotype: Its antigen is undetermined.

The CDR3 spans 17 residues. The germline CDR1 and CDR2 sequences are SGHTA and FQGTGA. V shed 2 bases and J 2 bases; nucleotides not matched to a gene: 6. One entry per CDR3 protein, called by TCRdb with MiXCR from the 5' RACE reads. The sample lists fewer than 250,000 distinct CDR3 sequences, around a tenth occurring once. The study's findings and limits: Modeled out-of-frame TCR alpha sharing in monozygotic twins fell below observed levels. Out-of-frame alpha sequences common to twins exhibited an excess of low generation probability.

The sample consisted of memory (CD45RO+) T cells sorted from blood. The chain carries TRBV7-3 and TRBJ2-3; TRBD2 agrees at 11 bases. The receptor comes from a woman younger than 30 in good health. The CDR3 DNA follows: TGTGCCAGCAGCTTACCTATAGCGGGGGGGCCCACAGATACGCAGTATTTT. Its translation is CASSLPIAGGPTDTQYF. The full variable domain, completed using reference TRBV7-3 and TRBJ2-3, is GAGVSQTPSNKVTEKGKYVELRCDPISGHTALYWYRQSLGQGPEFLIYFQGTGAADDSGLPNDRFFAVRPEGSVSTLKIQRTERGDSAVYLCASSLPIAGGPTDTQYFGPGTRLTVL.